This TCR beta chain emerged from a study of OX40 agonist ivuxolimab in advanced cancers. For context, the study as a whole: Ivuxolimab was a fully human IgG2 agonistic monoclonal antibody targeting the costimulatory receptor OX40 (CD134). Intravenous ivuxolimab was administered to patients every 2 weeks at six dose levels: 0.01, 0.1, 0.3, 1.5, 3 and 10 mg/kg. Of the roughly 51 patients in dose escalation, 19 had hepatocellular carcinoma, some 15 had melanoma, 9 had renal cell carcinoma and 9 had head and neck cancer. In the dose-escalation cohort, around four fifths of patients were male, and the mean age was approximately 60 years, with a range of roughly 20 to 79. Prior anti-PD-1, anti-PD-L1 or anti-CTLA-4 therapy was permitted, and approximately 41% of dose-escalation patients had received checkpoint inhibitors. Partial responses occurred in three dose-escalation patients, of whom one had hepatocellular carcinoma and two had cutaneous melanoma. Peripheral TCRbeta sequencing was intended to test whether TCR sequence diversity was altered and clonal T-cell expansion was caused by ivuxolimab. The monotherapy dose-escalation portion (N of about 52 patients) of the phase I ivuxolimab trial is reported in the paper.

This clone is described as medium-sized (0.01 to 0.1%). The antigen this receptor binds is unknown. Per-nucleotide qualities are absent, and no much larger clonotype sits a single base away. Genomic DNA was isolated from the sorted cells so that the TCRbeta CDR3 region could be sequenced. The immunoSEQ Assay was used for sequencing of TCRbeta CDR3 regions. TCRdb stores this immuneACCESS table with in-frame sequences only. Part of the clones is absent; in the studies checked, under half of the shortfall reflects unresolved V genes, and no reason is known for the rest. This sample lists approximately 47,000 clones; roughly 89% were detected once. Approximately 10% of the sample belongs to the ten largest clones. Patients with autoimmune disease history or receiving systemic immunosuppression were excluded from the trial. In every dose cohort, peripheral blood was drawn for TCR sequencing at baseline, cycle 4 day 1, and cycle 7 day 1. Samples came from an open-label, multicenter, first-in-human phase I dose-escalation trial of ivuxolimab. Adults with locally advanced or metastatic melanoma, renal cell carcinoma, hepatocellular carcinoma or head and neck squamous cell carcinoma were enrolled in the trial. Before TCR sequencing, CD4+ T cells and CD8+ T cells from peripheral blood were sorted into separate populations.

The study at large found these results: At doses of 0.1 to 3.0 mg/kg, clonal expansion of both CD4+ and CD8+ T cells in blood was seen between baseline and week 6. The antigen specificity of the clonally expanded peripheral T cells was not determined. Low levels of normalized T-cell clonal expansion were also shown by some nonresponding patients. After ivuxolimab, expanded clones were on average more numerous among CD8+ T cells than among CD4+ T cells. In the 0.1-3.0 mg/kg groups, partial responders had among the lowest normalized peripheral clonal expansion, particularly in CD8+ T cells.

The germline V gene encodes CDR1 SGHTA and CDR2 FQGNSA. The CDR3 starts with the cysteine, ends with the phenylalanine, and has 13 residues. The read is trimmed to its CDR3 DNA, 39 bases read in frame from base 1. The trim is 6 bases for V and 0 bases for J, with a gap of 9 bases between the germline ends. Sequencing was performed on CD4+ or CD8+ T cells sorted from blood, taken in a trial of the OX40 agonist ivuxolimab. This chain is built from TRBV7-2 and TRBJ2-7; a confident D gene designation cannot be given. The receptor was isolated from an adult with an advanced solid tumor such as melanoma, head and neck, liver or kidney cancer. The nucleotides read TGTGCCAGCAGTTCAGGTCTCTCCTACGAGCAGTACTTC. This is translated as CASSSGLSYEQYF. The reference TRBV7-2 and TRBJ2-7 proteins fill in what lies around the CDR3, so the full variable domain reads GAGVSQSPSNKVTEKGKDVELRCDPISGHTALYWYRQSLGQGLEFLIYFQGNSAPDKSGLPSDRFSAERTGGSVSTLTIQRTQQEDSAVYLCASSSGLSYEQYFGPGTRLTVT.